The entry that follows covers one T cell receptor (beta chain) sequence. What it binds is not known. A much larger clone is a single base away; this may be a read error. This likely comes from a read error, as the CDR3 has no conserved phenylalanine or tryptophan at its end. One entry per CDR3 protein results from TCRdb running MiXCR on the reads. The sample includes under 350,000 distinct CDR3 sequences, less than 25% of them seen just once. The data originate from a study of T cell repertoires in cytomegalovirus infection. Regarding the study as a whole: HLA-C-restricted, CMV-specific TCR beta clonotypes were dominant ex vivo.

V gave up 4 bases and J gave up 7 bases, with 7 bases separating them. The CDR3 is 11 residues long. The rearrangement joins TRBV12-3 or TRBV12-4 to TRBJ1-2; no clear D gene. The receptor was isolated from a human donor in good health (CMV status not recorded). Some clones in this sample may be carry-over from other donors' samples. This material consisted of cultured PBMCs, taken from culture after CMV antigen stimulation. The CDR3 region has the DNA TGTGCCAGCAGTTCTGGTGGTGGCTACACCCTC. Its translation: CASSSGGGYTL.